Listed below are T cell receptor beta chains from one sample, sequenced in a study of blood T cell repertoires in COVID-19. Produced via immunoSEQ multiplex PCR; TCRdb's table is partial and in-frame only. Of approximately 280,000 clones in the sample, almost 90% were seen once. The sequencing input was PBMCs or T cells enriched from blood (not recorded which). The receptor set was obtained from a woman aged 18 to 35 with acute COVID-19. Each CDR3 is given with its conserved first and last residue. A D gene is named only where the DNA matches it firmly. Rows give clone size only sometimes, using once, few, many, or a class for an expanded clone.

clone size: .
V gene: TRBV4-3
D gene: TRBD1
J gene: TRBJ2-2
CDR3 DNA: TGCGCCAGCAGCCAAGTGACAGGGGGCGAGTTCTGGGAGCTGTTTTTT
CDR3 protein: CASSQVTGGEFWELFF

clone size: .
V gene: TRBV28
D gene: TRBD1
J gene: TRBJ2-6
CDR3 DNA: TGTGCCAGCAGTCCACCAACCACCGGGACAGTCCTCTCTGGGGCCAACGTCCTGACTTTC
CDR3 protein: CASSPPTTGTVLSGANVLTF

clone size: .
V gene: TRBV30
D gene: .
J gene: TRBJ1-1
CDR3 DNA: TGTGCCTGGAGTGTACGCGGGGGGCGAGGTGAAGCTTTCTTT
CDR3 protein: CAWSVRGGRGEAFF

clone size: once
V gene: TRBV5-1
D gene: TRBD1
J gene: TRBJ1-1
CDR3 DNA: TGCGCCATGCGACTACGGACAGGGGTTATGAACACTGAAGCTTTCTTT
CDR3 protein: CAMRLRTGVMNTEAFF

clone size: .
V gene: TRBV5-1
D gene: TRBD2
J gene: TRBJ2-1
CDR3 DNA: TGCGCCAGCAGCTTAATAGCGGGAGGGCCGAGGAATGAGCAGTTCTTC
CDR3 protein: CASSLIAGGPRNEQFF

clone size: once
V gene: TRBV5-1
D gene: .
J gene: TRBJ1-2
CDR3 DNA: TGCGCCAGCAGCCCCTTCGGGGGTCAAGGAAGAGGCTACACCTTC
CDR3 protein: CASSPFGGQGRGYTF

clone size: .
V gene: TRBV4-1
D gene: TRBD1
J gene: TRBJ2-6
CDR3 DNA: TGCGCCAGCAAGTCGACAGGGGGTTCTGGGGCCAACGTCCTGACTTTC
CDR3 protein: CASKSTGGSGANVLTF

clone size: .
V gene: TRBV3-1/TRBV3-2
D gene: .
J gene: TRBJ1-4
CDR3 DNA: TGTGCCAGCAGCCTGAGGAATGAAAAACTGTTTTTT
CDR3 protein: CASSLRNEKLFF

clone size: .
V gene: TRBV11-3
D gene: .
J gene: TRBJ1-6
CDR3 DNA: TGTGCCAGCAGCTTAACCCAGGATTCACCCCTCCACTTT
CDR3 protein: CASSLTQDSPLHF

clone size: .
V gene: TRBV7-8
D gene: .
J gene: TRBJ2-1
CDR3 DNA: TGTGCCAGCAGCTTAGTTGCGGGAAGCTCCTACAATGAGCAGTTCTTC
CDR3 protein: CASSLVAGSSYNEQFF

clone size: .
V gene: TRBV7-2
D gene: TRBD2
J gene: TRBJ2-1
CDR3 DNA: TGTGCCAGCAGCTTAGGGTCTTGGGGACTAGCGGACTACAATGAGCAGTTCTTC
CDR3 protein: CASSLGSWGLADYNEQFF

clone size: .
V gene: TRBV5-1
D gene: TRBD1
J gene: TRBJ2-3
CDR3 DNA: TGCGCCAGCCACTGGGACAGTGGCCTGGGGGATACGCAGTATTTT
CDR3 protein: CASHWDSGLGDTQYF

clone size: .
V gene: TRBV24-1
D gene: TRBD2
J gene: TRBJ2-3
CDR3 DNA: TGTGCCACCAGTGAACGGACTAGCGGGAGAGGCACAGATACGCAGTATTTT
CDR3 protein: CATSERTSGRGTDTQYF

clone size: .
V gene: TRBV4-3
D gene: TRBD1
J gene: TRBJ2-1
CDR3 DNA: TGCGCCAGCAGCCTGTCCCGGGACAGGGGCAATTACTGGCAGTTCTTC
CDR3 protein: CASSLSRDRGNYWQFF

clone size: .
V gene: TRBV7-2
D gene: .
J gene: TRBJ1-2
CDR3 DNA: TGTGCCAGCAGCCCCCCTGGAGGGATTGCTAACTATGGCTACACCTTC
CDR3 protein: CASSPPGGIANYGYTF

clone size: .
V gene: TRBV27
D gene: TRBD2
J gene: TRBJ2-2
CDR3 DNA: TGTGCCAGCAGTCCTCCGGGACTATCGTACACCGGGGAGCTGTTTTTT
CDR3 protein: CASSPPGLSYTGELFF

clone size: .
V gene: TRBV21-1
D gene: .
J gene: TRBJ2-7
CDR3 DNA: TGTGCCAGCAGCACTACCCAAGGACTAGCGGCCACCTACGAGCAGTACTTC
CDR3 protein: CASSTTQGLAATYEQYF

clone size: .
V gene: TRBV11-1
D gene: .
J gene: TRBJ2-7
CDR3 DNA: TGTGCCAGCAGCTTAGGGGGGGATCTCTACGAGCAGTACTTC
CDR3 protein: CASSLGGDLYEQYF

clone size: .
V gene: TRBV6-5
D gene: .
J gene: TRBJ1-3
CDR3 DNA: TGTGCCAGCAGCCCAACACGAATCTCTGGAAACACCATATATTTT
CDR3 protein: CASSPTRISGNTIYF